This TCR beta chain was obtained from a study of high-grade serous ovarian cancer treatment subgroups. Study background: On average, 14,192 reads and about 8,100 unique TCR beta rearrangements were obtained per sample.

This CDR3 comprises 13 residues. V lost 2 bases and J lost 8, with 9 bases in between. Germline CDR1 is SGHTA and CDR2 is FQGNSA. Study-wide results and caveats: Same-patient tumor repertoires overlapped at roughly 0.095 to 0.85; different patients barely overlapped.

Tumor samples were taken before definitive surgery or chemotherapy. Of note for this clone: Its antigen is not known. This specimen includes other DNA sequences encoding the same CDR3.

Assay used: immunoSEQ multiplex PCR; TCRdb lists only in-frame clones, some missing. The table has about 1,900 clones, approximately 80% seen once. The source of this sequence is a human donor with high-grade serous ovarian cancer. Sequencing was carried out using tumor tissue. The J gene is TRBJ1-4, the V gene TRBV7-2; perhaps TRBD1 as D (5 bases). The CDR3 coding sequence is TGTGCCAGCAGCTTACAGGGTGAGGAAAAACTGTTTTTT. Protein product: CASSLQGEEKLFF.